Below are 18 T cell receptor beta chains sequenced from a single sample in a study of blood T cell repertoires in COVID-19. Libraries were prepared by immunoSEQ multiplex PCR; TCRdb keeps only in-frame clonotypes and omits some of them. The table includes under 65,000 clones, about 85% detected once. Sequencing input: peripheral blood. These receptors were obtained from a woman older than 75 with COVID-19, enrolled during active disease.

This clone appeared a few times. The chain uses TRBV24-1 and TRBJ2-3, with 10 bases matching TRBD2. The V and J ends lost 5 bases and 6 bases, in that order; junction bases with no gene match: 4. The CDR3 consists of 14 residues. Germline V lookup: CDR1 KGHDR, CDR2 SFDVKD. DNA for the CDR3: TGTGCCACCAGTGGAGCGGGACTAGCGGATACGCAGTATTTT. Translated: CATSGAGLADTQYF.

The J gene is TRBJ1-1, the V gene TRBV27; D is undetermined. Germline CDR1 and CDR2: MNHEY and SMNVEV (reference sequence). Deletions cut 6 bases from V and 1 base from J, with 6 bases between. This CDR3 has 12 residues. CDR3: CASSRSNTEAFF. DNA of the CDR3: TGTGCCAGCAGCCGGTCGAACACTGAAGCTTTCTTT.

The chain has TRBV6-4 and TRBJ2-3; maybe TRBD2 (5 bases). Trimming shortened V by 0 bases and J by 4 bases, and 11 bases separated the two germline ends. The CDR3 length is 15 residues. CDR1 MRHNA and CDR2 SNTAGT come from the germline V gene. The CDR3 here is CASSDSASRSDTQYF. CDR3 nucleotides: TGTGCCAGCAGTGACTCGGCTAGCAGGTCAGATACGCAGTATTTT.

The sample holds a few counts of this clone. The chain joins TRBV30 to TRBJ2-7, with 8 nucleotides matching TRBD2. The CDR3 spans 12 residues. Unmatched junction bases numbered 6, after V lost 6 bases and J lost 5 bases. Germline V lookup: CDR1 GTSNPN, CDR2 SVGIG (reference sequence). The CDR3 here is CACCPAGDEQYF. CDR3 coding DNA: TGTGCCTGTTGCCCAGCGGGGGACGAGCAGTACTTC.

This clone was detected a few times. The gene calls are TRBV5-1 and TRBJ2-7; 12 bases are a match to TRBD2. Looked up from germline, CDR1 is SGHRS and CDR2 is YFSETQ. The CDR3 consists of 16 residues. Trimming at V came to 4 bases and at J to 2 bases, leaving 7 bases not matched to a gene. The CDR3 DNA reads as TGCGCCAGCAGCCTCCGGACTAGCGGGGCCACCTACGAGCAGTACTTC. Translation gives CASSLRTSGATYEQYF. Full variable domain (outside the CDR3, taken from reference TRBV5-1 and TRBJ2-7): KAGVTQTPRYLIKTRGQQVTLSCSPISGHRSVSWYQQTPGQGLQFLFEYFSETQRNKGNFPGRFSGRQFSNSRSEMNVSTLELGDSALYLCASSLRTSGATYEQYFGPGTRLTVT.

The V and J genes are TRBV4-1 and TRBJ2-1; D is ambiguous. Deletions cut 1 base from V and 9 bases from J, with 16 bases between. The length of the CDR3 is 15 residues. The germline CDR1 and CDR2 sequences are MGHRA and YSYEKL. CDR3 residues: CASSQVPGWLPEQFF. In nucleotides, the CDR3 is TGCGCCAGCAGCCAAGTCCCTGGTTGGCTCCCTGAGCAGTTCTTC.

CDR3 nucleotide sequence: TGTGCCAGTAGTCGGGGCTCTGGGGCCAACGTCCTGACTTTC. Amino acid sequence: CASSRGSGANVLTF. The chain links TRBV19 to TRBJ2-6; a weak D match, TRBD2 (5 bases). CDR3 length: 14 amino acids. V lost 5 bases and J lost 0, with 5 bases in between. CDR1 is LNHDA and CDR2 is SQIVND in the germline V gene (reference sequence).

J is TRBJ2-7 and V is TRBV28, with D maybe TRBD1 (5 bases). CDR1 and CDR2 (germline): MDHEN, SYDVKM. Between the trimmed V and J ends, which lost 5 bases and 1 base, there was a span of 15 bases. This CDR3 has 15 residues. CDR3 loop: CASSPIGAGSYEQYF. The DNA of the CDR3 is TGTGCCAGCAGTCCCATAGGGGCCGGGTCCTACGAGCAGTACTTC.

This chain links TRBV7-2 with TRBJ1-4; 9 bases are a match to TRBD1. The germline V gene has CDR1 SGHTA and CDR2 FQGNSA. V dropped 1 base and J dropped 8; count of bases not matched to a gene: 5. This CDR3 is 15 amino acids long. The CDR3 region has the DNA TGTGCCAGCAGCTTAGTAGGGACAGGGAAAGAAAAACTGTTTTTT. Encoded protein: CASSLVGTGKEKLFF. The variable domain in full, with the rest retrieved from reference TRBV7-2 and TRBJ1-4, is GAGVSQSPSNKVTEKGKDVELRCDPISGHTALYWYRQSLGQGLEFLIYFQGNSAPDKSGLPSDRFSAERTGGSVSTLTIQRTQQEDSAVYLCASSLVGTGKEKLFFGSGTQLSVL.

The sample holds a few counts of this clone. The rearrangement uses TRBV6-5 and TRBJ1-5; 9 bases map to TRBD1. The CDR3 totals 14 residues. V lost 7 bases to trimming and J lost 6 bases; unmatched junction nucleotides: 7. Germline lookup yields CDR1 MNHEY and CDR2 SVGAGI. CDR3 sequence: CASKLGQGSQPQHF. The CDR3 DNA reads as TGTGCCAGCAAACTAGGACAGGGGAGTCAGCCCCAGCATTTT.

The genes are TRBV7-7 and TRBJ2-3; 13 bases fit TRBD2. This CDR3 has 15 amino acids. Germline values: CDR1 SSHAT, CDR2 FNYEAQ (reference sequence). V was pared by 5 bases and J by 4 bases, with 3 bases of the junction left unmatched. The CDR3 DNA follows: TGTGCCAGCAGCATGGGGACTAGCGGGGCAGATACGCAGTATTTT. Protein sequence: CASSMGTSGADTQYF.

The CDR3: CASTGQNYGYTF. The CDR3 DNA follows: TGCGCCAGCACCGGACAGAACTATGGCTACACCTTC. This sequence joins TRBV23-1 and TRBJ1-2; TRBD1 might be the D (6 bases). TRBV23-1 is sorted into the ORF group, with uncertain function. The V gene lost 7 bases and the J gene lost 2 bases, with 8 bases spanning the gap. This CDR3 is 12 amino acids long.

This clone was detected only once. The J gene is TRBJ2-7, the V gene TRBV10-3, with TRBD1 identical over 7 bases. The germline gives CDR1 ENHRY, CDR2 SYGVKD. This CDR3 has 14 amino acids. After removal of 2 bases from V and 4 bases from J, the junction contained 5 bases not matched to a gene. CDR3 protein: CAISEQGDSYEQYF. The CDR3, as DNA: TGTGCCATCAGTGAGCAGGGGGATTCTTACGAGCAGTACTTC.

Sample share makes this clone large. J is TRBJ1-1 and V is TRBV9, with 10 bases matching TRBD1. The length of the CDR3 is 16 residues. Germline trimming cut 0 bases from V and 3 bases from J; bases unmatched to any gene: 5. The germline CDR1 and CDR2 sequences are SGDLS and YYNGEE. The CDR3 loop is CASSVGDRGRDTEAFF. CDR3 in DNA: TGTGCCAGCAGCGTAGGGGACAGGGGACGGGACACTGAAGCTTTCTTT.

This chain links TRBV10-3 with TRBJ2-7; 9 nucleotides line up with TRBD1. Germline CDR1 reads ENHRY; CDR2 reads SYGVKD. With 0 bases clipped from V and 5 bases from J, the junction kept 8 bases outside the gene matches. The CDR3 loop spans 16 amino acids. The CDR3 DNA sequence: TGTGCCATCAGTGAGTCTGGGGACAGGGAGCGCAACGAGCAGTACTTC. It specifies CAISESGDRERNEQYF.

The gene calls are TRBV10-3 and TRBJ1-1, with a tentative D call TRBD1 (5 bases). The V end was cut by 4 bases, the J end by 8 bases, with 14 bases between. The CDR3 runs to 13 residues. Germline lookup yields CDR1 ENHRY and CDR2 SYGVKD. The CDR3 bases are TGTGCCATCAGTGGGGGGGGAGGGTACGAAGCTTTCTTT. It is translated as CAISGGGGYEAFF.

This clone is large in the sample. The V call is TRBV19, the J call TRBJ1-3; D is uncertain. The V gene lost 7 bases and the J gene lost 0 bases, with 16 bases spanning the gap. Germline CDR1 reads LNHDA; CDR2 reads SQIVND (reference sequence). This CDR3 region has 16 residues. CDR3 region: CASTSEAANSGNTIYF. The CDR3 DNA reads TGTGCCAGTACCTCTGAGGCAGCCAACTCTGGAAACACCATATATTTT.

The V and J genes are TRBV2 and TRBJ2-7; 9 bases line up with TRBD1. Germline V gene data show CDR1 as SNHLY and CDR2 as FYNNEI. The CDR3 covers 13 residues. V lost 5 bases and J lost 6; bases outside the gene matches: 5. CDR3 residues: CASSFTGGFEQYF. CDR3 nucleotide sequence: TGTGCCAGCAGTTTCACAGGGGGCTTCGAGCAGTACTTC.